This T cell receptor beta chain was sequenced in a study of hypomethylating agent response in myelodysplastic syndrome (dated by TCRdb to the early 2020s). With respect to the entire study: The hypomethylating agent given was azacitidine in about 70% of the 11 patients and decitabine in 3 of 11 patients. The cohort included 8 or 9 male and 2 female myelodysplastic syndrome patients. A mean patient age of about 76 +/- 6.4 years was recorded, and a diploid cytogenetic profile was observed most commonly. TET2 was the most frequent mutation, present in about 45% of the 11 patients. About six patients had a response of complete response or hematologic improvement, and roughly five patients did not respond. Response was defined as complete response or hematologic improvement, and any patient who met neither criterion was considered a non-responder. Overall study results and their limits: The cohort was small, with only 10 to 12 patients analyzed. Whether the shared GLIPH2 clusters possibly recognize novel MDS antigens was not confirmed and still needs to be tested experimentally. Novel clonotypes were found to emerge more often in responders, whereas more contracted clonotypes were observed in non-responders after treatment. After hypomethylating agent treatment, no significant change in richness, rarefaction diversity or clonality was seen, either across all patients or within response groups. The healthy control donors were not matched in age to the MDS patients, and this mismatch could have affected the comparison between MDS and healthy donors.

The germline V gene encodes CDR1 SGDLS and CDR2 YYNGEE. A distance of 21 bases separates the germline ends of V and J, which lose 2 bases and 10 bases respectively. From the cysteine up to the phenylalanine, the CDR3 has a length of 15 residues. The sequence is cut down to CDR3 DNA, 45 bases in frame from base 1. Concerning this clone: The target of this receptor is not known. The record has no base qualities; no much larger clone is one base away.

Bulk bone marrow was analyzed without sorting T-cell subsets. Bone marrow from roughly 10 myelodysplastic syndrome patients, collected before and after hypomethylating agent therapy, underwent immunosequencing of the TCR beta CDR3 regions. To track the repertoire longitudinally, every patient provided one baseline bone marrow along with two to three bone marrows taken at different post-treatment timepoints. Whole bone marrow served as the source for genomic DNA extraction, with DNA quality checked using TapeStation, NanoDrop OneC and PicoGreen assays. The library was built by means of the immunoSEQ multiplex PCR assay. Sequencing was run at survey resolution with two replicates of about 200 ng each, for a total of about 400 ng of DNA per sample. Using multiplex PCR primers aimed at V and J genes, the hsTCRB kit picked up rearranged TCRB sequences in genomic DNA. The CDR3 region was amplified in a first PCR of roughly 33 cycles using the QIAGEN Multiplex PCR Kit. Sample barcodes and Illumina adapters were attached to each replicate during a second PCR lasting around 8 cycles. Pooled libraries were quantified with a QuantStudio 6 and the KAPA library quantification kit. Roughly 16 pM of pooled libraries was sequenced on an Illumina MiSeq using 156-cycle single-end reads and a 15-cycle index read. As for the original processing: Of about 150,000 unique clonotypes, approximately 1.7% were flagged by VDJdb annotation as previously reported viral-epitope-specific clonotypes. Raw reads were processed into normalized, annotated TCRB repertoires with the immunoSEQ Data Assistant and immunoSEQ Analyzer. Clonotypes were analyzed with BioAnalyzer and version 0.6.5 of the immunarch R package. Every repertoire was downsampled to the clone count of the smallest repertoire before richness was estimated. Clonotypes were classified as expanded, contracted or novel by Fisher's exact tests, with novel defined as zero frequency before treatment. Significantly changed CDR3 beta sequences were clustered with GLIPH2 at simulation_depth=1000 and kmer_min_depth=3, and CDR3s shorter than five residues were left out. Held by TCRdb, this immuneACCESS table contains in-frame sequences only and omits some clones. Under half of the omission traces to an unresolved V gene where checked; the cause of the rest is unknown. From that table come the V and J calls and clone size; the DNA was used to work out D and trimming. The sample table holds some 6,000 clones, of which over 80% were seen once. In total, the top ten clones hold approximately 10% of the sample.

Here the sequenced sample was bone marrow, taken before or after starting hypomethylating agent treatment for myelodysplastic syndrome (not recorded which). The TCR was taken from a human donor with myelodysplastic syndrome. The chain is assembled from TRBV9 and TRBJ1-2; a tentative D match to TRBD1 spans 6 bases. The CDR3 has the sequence CASSVAGGTRLNYTF. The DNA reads TGTGCCAGCAGCGTGGCGGGGGGCACCCGGTTGAACTACACCTTC. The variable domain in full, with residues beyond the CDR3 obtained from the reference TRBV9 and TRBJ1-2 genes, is DSGVTQTPKHLITATGQRVTLRCSPRSGDLSVYWYQQSLDQGLQFLIQYYNGEERAKGNILERFSAQQFPDLHSELNLSSLELGDSALYFCASSVAGGTRLNYTFGSGTRLTVV.